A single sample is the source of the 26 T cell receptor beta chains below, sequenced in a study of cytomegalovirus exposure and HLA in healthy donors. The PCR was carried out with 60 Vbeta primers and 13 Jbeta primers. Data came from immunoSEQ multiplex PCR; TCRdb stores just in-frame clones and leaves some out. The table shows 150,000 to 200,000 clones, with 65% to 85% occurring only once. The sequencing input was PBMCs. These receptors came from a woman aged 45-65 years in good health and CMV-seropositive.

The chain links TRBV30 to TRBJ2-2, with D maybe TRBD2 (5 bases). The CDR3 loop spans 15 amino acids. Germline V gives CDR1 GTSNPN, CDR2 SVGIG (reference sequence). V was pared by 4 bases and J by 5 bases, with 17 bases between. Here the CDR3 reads CAWTGNIGGTGELFF. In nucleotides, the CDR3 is TGTGCCTGGACCGGTAATATCGGAGGTACCGGGGAGCTGTTTTTT.

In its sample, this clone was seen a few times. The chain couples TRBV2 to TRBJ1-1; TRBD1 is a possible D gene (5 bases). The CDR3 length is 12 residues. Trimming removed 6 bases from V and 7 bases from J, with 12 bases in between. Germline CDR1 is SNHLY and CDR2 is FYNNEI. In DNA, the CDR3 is TGTGCCAGCAGGTCTCAGGGTGGTGAAGCTTTCTTT. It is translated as CASRSQGGEAFF.

CDR3 DNA sequence: TGTGCCAGCAGCTTAGGCCTTTCGGAACTAAAACCGGGACTAGCGGGGGACACAGATACGCAGTATTTT. It yields the protein CASSLGLSELKPGLAGDTDTQYF. The chain has TRBV13 and TRBJ2-3; 14 nucleotides line up with TRBD2. Germline CDR1 PRHDT, CDR2 FYEKMQ (reference sequence). This CDR3 is 23 amino acids long. Trimming cost V 0 bases and J 2 bases; bases outside gene matches: 19.

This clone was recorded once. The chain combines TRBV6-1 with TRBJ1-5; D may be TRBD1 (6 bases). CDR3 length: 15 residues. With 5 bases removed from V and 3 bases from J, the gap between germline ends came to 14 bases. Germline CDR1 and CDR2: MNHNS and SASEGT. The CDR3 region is CASSFLRDNNQPQHF. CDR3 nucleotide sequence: TGTGCCAGCAGTTTCCTCCGGGACAACAATCAGCCCCAGCATTTT.

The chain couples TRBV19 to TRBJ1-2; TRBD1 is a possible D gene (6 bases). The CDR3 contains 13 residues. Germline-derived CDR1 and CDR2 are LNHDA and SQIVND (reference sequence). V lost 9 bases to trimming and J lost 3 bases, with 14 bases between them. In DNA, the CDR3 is TGTGCCAGAACTACACAGGGACACTATGGCTACACCTTC. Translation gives CARTTQGHYGYTF.

CDR3 DNA sequence: TGTGCCAGCAGCTTGAAGGGCGGGTACGAGCAGTACTTC. This gives the protein CASSLKGGYEQYF. The chain is built from TRBV7-9 and TRBJ2-7; D is possibly TRBD2 (5 bases). Trimming left V 3 bases short and J 4 bases short, with 10 bases between. CDR1 and CDR2 from the germline V gene are SEHNR and FQNEAQ (reference sequence). The CDR3 totals 13 residues.

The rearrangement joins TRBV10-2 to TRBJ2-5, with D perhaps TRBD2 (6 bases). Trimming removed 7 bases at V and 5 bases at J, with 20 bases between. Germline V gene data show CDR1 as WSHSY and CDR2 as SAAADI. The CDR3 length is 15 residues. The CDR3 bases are TGCGCCAGCACCCCGAGTTGGGGGGACGCGGAGACCCAGTACTTC. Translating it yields CASTPSWGDAETQYF.

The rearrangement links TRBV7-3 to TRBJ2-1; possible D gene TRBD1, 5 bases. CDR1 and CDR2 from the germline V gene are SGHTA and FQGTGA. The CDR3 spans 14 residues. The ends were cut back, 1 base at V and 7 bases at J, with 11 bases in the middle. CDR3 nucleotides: TGTGCCAGCAGCTTAAAGGGGTTAGGGAATGAGCAGTTCTTC. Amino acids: CASSLKGLGNEQFF. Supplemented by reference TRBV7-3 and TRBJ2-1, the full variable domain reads GAGVSQTPSNKVTEKGKYVELRCDPISGHTALYWYRQSLGQGPEFLIYFQGTGAADDSGLPNDRFFAVRPEGSVSTLKIQRTERGDSAVYLCASSLKGLGNEQFFGPGTRLTVL.

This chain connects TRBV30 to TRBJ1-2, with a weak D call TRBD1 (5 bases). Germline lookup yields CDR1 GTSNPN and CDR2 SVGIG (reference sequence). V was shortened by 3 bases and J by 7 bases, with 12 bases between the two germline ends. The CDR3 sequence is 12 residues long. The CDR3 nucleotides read TGTGCCTGGAGATCTGGGGGAGGTGGCTACACCTTC. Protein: CAWRSGGGGYTF.

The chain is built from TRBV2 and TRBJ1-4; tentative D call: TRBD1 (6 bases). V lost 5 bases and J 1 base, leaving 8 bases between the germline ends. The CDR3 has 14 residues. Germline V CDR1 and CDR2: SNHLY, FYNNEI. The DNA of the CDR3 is TGTGCCAGCAGTCCGGACAGAACTAATGAAAAACTGTTTTTT. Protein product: CASSPDRTNEKLFF.

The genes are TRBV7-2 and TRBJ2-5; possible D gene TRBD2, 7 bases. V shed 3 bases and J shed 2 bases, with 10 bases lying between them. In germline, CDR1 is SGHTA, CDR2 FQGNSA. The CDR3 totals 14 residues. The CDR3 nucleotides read TGTGCCAGCAGCTTTAGGGGGGGGCAAGAGACCCAGTACTTC. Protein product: CASSFRGGQETQYF.

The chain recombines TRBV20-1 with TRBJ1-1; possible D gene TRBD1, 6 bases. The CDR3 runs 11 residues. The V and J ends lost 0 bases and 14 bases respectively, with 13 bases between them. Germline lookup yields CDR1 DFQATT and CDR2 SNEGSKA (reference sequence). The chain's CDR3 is CSARDPPGGFF. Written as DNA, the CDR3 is TGCAGTGCTAGAGATCCTCCGGGGGGCTTCTTT.

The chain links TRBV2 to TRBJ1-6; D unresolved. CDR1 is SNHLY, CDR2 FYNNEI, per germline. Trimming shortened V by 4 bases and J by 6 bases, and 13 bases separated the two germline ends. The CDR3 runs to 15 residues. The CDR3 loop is CASSGAPSPNSPLHF. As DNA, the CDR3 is TGTGCCAGCAGTGGGGCACCTTCACCTAATTCACCCCTCCACTTT.

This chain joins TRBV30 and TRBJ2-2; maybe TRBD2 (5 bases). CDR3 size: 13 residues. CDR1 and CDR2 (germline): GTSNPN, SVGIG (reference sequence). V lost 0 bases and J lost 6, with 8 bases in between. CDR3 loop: CAWSVTRAGELFF. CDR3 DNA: TGTGCCTGGAGTGTTACTAGAGCCGGGGAGCTGTTTTTT.

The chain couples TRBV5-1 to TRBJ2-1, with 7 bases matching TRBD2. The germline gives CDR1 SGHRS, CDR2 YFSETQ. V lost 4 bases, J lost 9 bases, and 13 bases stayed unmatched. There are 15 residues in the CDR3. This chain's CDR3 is CASSPDGLRGSEQFF. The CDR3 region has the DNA TGCGCCAGCAGCCCCGACGGGCTCCGCGGGAGTGAGCAGTTCTTC.

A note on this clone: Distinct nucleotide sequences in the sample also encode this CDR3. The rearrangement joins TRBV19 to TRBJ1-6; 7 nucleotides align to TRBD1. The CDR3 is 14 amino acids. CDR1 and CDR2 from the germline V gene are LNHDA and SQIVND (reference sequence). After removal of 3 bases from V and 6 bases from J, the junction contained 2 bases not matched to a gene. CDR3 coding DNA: TGTGCCAGTAGTATCGAGGGGGCTAATTCACCCCTCCACTTT. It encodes CASSIEGANSPLHF. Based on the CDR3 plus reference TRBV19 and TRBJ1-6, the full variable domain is DGGITQSPKYLFRKEGQNVTLSCEQNLNHDAMYWYRQDPGQGLRLIYYSQIVNDFQKGDIAEGYSVSREKKESFPLTVTSAQKNPTAFYLCASSIEGANSPLHFGNGTRLTVT.

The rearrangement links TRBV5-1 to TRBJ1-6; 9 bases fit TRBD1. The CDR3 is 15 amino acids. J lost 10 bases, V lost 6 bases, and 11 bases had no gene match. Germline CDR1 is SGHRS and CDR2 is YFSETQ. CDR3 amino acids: CASKLGGQGRSPLHF. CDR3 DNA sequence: TGCGCCAGCAAGCTGGGAGGACAGGGGAGATCACCCCTCCACTTT.

This CDR3 reads CSVGRANREYNEQFF. The CDR3 DNA sequence: TGCAGCGTTGGGCGGGCTAACAGGGAGTACAATGAGCAGTTCTTC. The rearrangement links TRBV29-1 to TRBJ2-1; TRBD1 might be the D (6 bases). Germline V gene sequence: CDR1 SQVTM, CDR2 ANQGSEA. Trimming pared 4 bases from V and 4 bases from J, leaving 17 bases between. The CDR3 is 15 residues long.

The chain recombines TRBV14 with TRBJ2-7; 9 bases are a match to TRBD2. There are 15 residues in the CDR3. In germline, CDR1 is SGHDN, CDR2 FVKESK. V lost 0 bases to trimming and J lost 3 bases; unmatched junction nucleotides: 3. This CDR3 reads CASSQDLAGSYEQYF. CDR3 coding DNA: TGTGCCAGCAGCCAAGATCTAGCGGGGAGCTACGAGCAGTACTTC.

The CDR3: CASSLVRLQHTDTQYF. Written as DNA, the CDR3 is TGTGCCAGCAGCTTGGTGAGACTGCAGCACACAGATACGCAGTATTTT. The J gene is TRBJ2-3, the V gene TRBV5-6; D gene uncertain. V was pared by 0 bases and J by 2 bases, with 13 bases between. The CDR3 spans 16 residues. CDR1 and CDR2 from the germline V gene are SGHDT and YYEEEE.

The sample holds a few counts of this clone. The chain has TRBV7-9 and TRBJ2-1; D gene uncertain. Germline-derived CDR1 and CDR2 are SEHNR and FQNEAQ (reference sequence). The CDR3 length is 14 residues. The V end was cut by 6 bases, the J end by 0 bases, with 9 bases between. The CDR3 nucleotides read TGTGCCAGCAGTATAGAGAGCTCCTACAATGAGCAGTTCTTC. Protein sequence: CASSIESSYNEQFF.

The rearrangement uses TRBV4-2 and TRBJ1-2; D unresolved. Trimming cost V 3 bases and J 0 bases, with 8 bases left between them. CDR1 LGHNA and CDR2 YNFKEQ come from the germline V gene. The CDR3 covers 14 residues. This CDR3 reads CASSQGATNYGYTF. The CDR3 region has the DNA TGTGCCAGCAGCCAGGGAGCTACTAACTATGGCTACACCTTC.

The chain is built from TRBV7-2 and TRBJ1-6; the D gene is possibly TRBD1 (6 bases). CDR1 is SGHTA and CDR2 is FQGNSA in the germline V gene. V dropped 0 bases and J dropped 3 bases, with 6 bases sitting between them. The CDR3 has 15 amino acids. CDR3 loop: CASSLAQGYNSPLHF. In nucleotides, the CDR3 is TGTGCCAGCAGCTTAGCACAGGGCTATAATTCACCCCTCCACTTT.

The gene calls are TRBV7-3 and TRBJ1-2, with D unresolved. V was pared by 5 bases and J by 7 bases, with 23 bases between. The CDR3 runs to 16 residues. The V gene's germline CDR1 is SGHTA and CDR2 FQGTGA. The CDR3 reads CASSPDPGFLASGYTF. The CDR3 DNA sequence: TGTGCCAGCAGCCCCGACCCGGGGTTCTTAGCCTCTGGCTACACCTTC.

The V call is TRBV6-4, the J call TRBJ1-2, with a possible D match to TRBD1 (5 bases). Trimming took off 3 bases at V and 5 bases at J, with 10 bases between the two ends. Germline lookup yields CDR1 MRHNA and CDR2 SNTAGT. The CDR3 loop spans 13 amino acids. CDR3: CASSEGGEYGYTF. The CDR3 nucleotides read TGTGCCAGCAGTGAGGGGGGAGAATATGGCTACACCTTC.

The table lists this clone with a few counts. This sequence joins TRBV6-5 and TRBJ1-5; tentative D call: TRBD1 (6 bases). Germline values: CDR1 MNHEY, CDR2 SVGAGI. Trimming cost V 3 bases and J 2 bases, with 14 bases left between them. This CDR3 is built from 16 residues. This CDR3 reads CASSYFRDNGNQPQHF. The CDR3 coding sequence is TGTGCCAGCAGTTATTTCCGGGACAATGGCAATCAGCCCCAGCATTTT.